This T cell receptor (beta chain) came from a study of tumor-infiltrating lymphocytes in glioblastoma multiforme. Study observations and caveats: The TCR and somatic mutation analysis included just one glioblastoma patient. RNA-based TCR sequencing may distort clone frequencies, since cells carry unequal TCR transcript numbers.

The CDR3 sequence is 14 residues long. Per the germline V gene, CDR1 is SQVTM and CDR2 is ANQGSEA. Concerning this clonotype itself: Its antigen is undetermined. The junction departs from germline at one end; a sequencing error may be responsible.

Three nested ARM-PCR rounds with V-beta and C-beta primers built TCRB libraries. MiXCR, applied by TCRdb to the multiplex PCR reads, yields one record per CDR3 protein. The sample shows approximately 15,000 distinct CDR3 sequences, approximately 71% of them seen only once. The specimen was brain tumor tissue. The sequence derives from a male donor with glioblastoma. The chain has TRBV29-1 and TRBJ2-3; 9 bases align to TRBD2. The CDR3 loop is CIVELAGGPNTKYF. The CDR3 coding sequence is TGCATCGTCGAACTCGCGGGAGGGCCGAATACGAAGTATTTT.